These T cell receptor beta chains were read from a single sample in a study of T cells in Graves' hyperthyroidism and ophthalmopathy. TCRdb redid the calling of the multiplex PCR reads with MiXCR, one entry per CDR3 protein. The sample yields 300,000 to 350,000 distinct CDR3 sequences, approximately 14% seen once. Source material: blood. The receptor set was obtained from a woman aged 25 to 39 with Graves' hyperthyroidism. Both conserved end residues are part of each CDR3. Fields, in order: clone size, V gene, D gene, J gene, CDR3 DNA, CDR3 protein. D genes are given only for firm matches. Size tells how often a clone was seen (once, few, many) or the class of an expanded clone, and some rows leave it out.

clone size: many
V gene: TRBV28
D gene: TRBD1
J gene: TRBJ2-7
CDR3 DNA: TGTGCCAGCAGTTTATGGGGACAGGGGAGATACTACGAGCAGTACTTC
CDR3 protein: CASSLWGQGRYYEQYF

clone size: many
V gene: TRBV7-2
D gene: NA
J gene: TRBJ1-1
CDR3 DNA: TGTGCCAGCAGCTTAACAGGGAAGTCTAACACTGAAGCTTTCTTT
CDR3 protein: CASSLTGKSNTEAFF

clone size: few
V gene: TRBV20-1
D gene: NA
J gene: TRBJ1-3
CDR3 DNA: TGCAGTGCTAGAACTTCTGGAAACACCATATATTTT
CDR3 protein: CSARTSGNTIYF

clone size: many
V gene: TRBV9
D gene: NA
J gene: TRBJ1-5
CDR3 DNA: TGTGCCAGCAGCGCAACAGGGTGGGTCGATCAGCCCCAGCATTTT
CDR3 protein: CASSATGWVDQPQHF

clone size: few
V gene: TRBV7-3
D gene: TRBD2
J gene: TRBJ2-1
CDR3 DNA: TGTGCCAGCAGCTTGGTGCGGGAGTTCGACAATGAGCAGTTCTTC
CDR3 protein: CASSLVREFDNEQFF

clone size: few
V gene: TRBV7-7
D gene: TRBD2
J gene: TRBJ2-5
CDR3 DNA: TGTGCTAGCAGCTTGGGACTAGAGATGGAGACCCAGTACTTC
CDR3 protein: CASSLGLEMETQYF

clone size: few
V gene: TRBV7-9
D gene: NA
J gene: TRBJ1-1
CDR3 DNA: TGTGCCAGCAGCGAGACAGTTTCTCCTGAAGCTTTCTTT
CDR3 protein: CASSETVSPEAFF

clone size: many
V gene: TRBV2
D gene: TRBD2
J gene: TRBJ2-1
CDR3 DNA: TGTGCCAGCAGCACCTCTCGGCGGGAGGGCTACAATGAGCAGTTCTTC
CDR3 protein: CASSTSRREGYNEQFF

clone size: many
V gene: TRBV20-1
D gene: NA
J gene: TRBJ2-3
CDR3 DNA: TGCAGTGCCCGGACTGAGGCCGGCACAGATACGCAGTATTTT
CDR3 protein: CSARTEAGTDTQYF

clone size: many
V gene: TRBV28
D gene: NA
J gene: TRBJ1-1
CDR3 DNA: TGTGCCAGCAGACTTGGGGCCGGGGGGCGCGCTTTCTTT
CDR3 protein: CASRLGAGGRAFF

clone size: NA
V gene: TRBV11-2
D gene: TRBD2
J gene: TRBJ2-7
CDR3 DNA: TGTGCCAGCAGCCCCCTGCTAGCGGGCCTTTGGGAGCAGTACTTC
CDR3 protein: CASSPLLAGLWEQYF

clone size: NA
V gene: TRBV13
D gene: NA
J gene: TRBJ2-2
CDR3 DNA: TGTGCCAGCAGCCCCCACCAGGGGACCGGGGAGCTGTTTTTT
CDR3 protein: CASSPHQGTGELFF

clone size: NA
V gene: TRBV30
D gene: NA
J gene: TRBJ1-2
CDR3 DNA: TGTGCCTGGAAGAGCTACACCTTC
CDR3 protein: CAWKSYTF

clone size: few
V gene: TRBV6-5
D gene: TRBD2
J gene: TRBJ2-7
CDR3 DNA: TGTGCCAGCAGTTACACGGGACTAGCGGACTACGAGCAGTACTTC
CDR3 protein: CASSYTGLADYEQYF

clone size: many
V gene: TRBV7-2
D gene: NA
J gene: TRBJ1-4
CDR3 DNA: TGTGCCAGCAGCCGCATCCGTAATGAAAAACTGTTTTTT
CDR3 protein: CASSRIRNEKLFF

clone size: many
V gene: TRBV6-1
D gene: NA
J gene: TRBJ1-1
CDR3 DNA: TGTGCCAGTAAGGGGCAGGCTGAAGCTTTCTTT
CDR3 protein: CASKGQAEAFF

clone size: few
V gene: TRBV29-1
D gene: NA
J gene: TRBJ2-3
CDR3 DNA: TGCAGCGTTGAGTCCACCCGAGATACGCAGTATTTT
CDR3 protein: CSVESTRDTQYF

clone size: few
V gene: TRBV3-1
D gene: NA
J gene: TRBJ1-3
CDR3 DNA: TGTGCCAGCAGCGGTACAGGAGGAAACACCATATATTTT
CDR3 protein: CASSGTGGNTIYF

clone size: many
V gene: TRBV20-1
D gene: NA
J gene: TRBJ1-1
CDR3 DNA: TGCAGTGCTCTTCTAGGGGGGAGCACTGAAGCTTTCTTT
CDR3 protein: CSALLGGSTEAFF

clone size: NA
V gene: TRBV19
D gene: TRBD1
J gene: TRBJ2-1
CDR3 DNA: TGTGCCAGTAGTAGGGACAGGGGACGCTACAATGAGCAGTTCTTC
CDR3 protein: CASSRDRGRYNEQFF

clone size: NA
V gene: TRBV20-1
D gene: TRBD1
J gene: TRBJ1-1
CDR3 DNA: TGCAGTGCTAGACCGGGGACAGGGGGCACTGAAGCTTTCTTT
CDR3 protein: CSARPGTGGTEAFF

clone size: NA
V gene: TRBV24-1
D gene: TRBD2
J gene: TRBJ2-3
CDR3 DNA: TGTGCCACCAGCGGGAGGGCCAGCACAGATACGCAGTATTTT
CDR3 protein: CATSGRASTDTQYF

clone size: few
V gene: TRBV5-1
D gene: TRBD1
J gene: TRBJ1-1
CDR3 DNA: TGCGCCAGCAGCAAAGGACAGGGATGGGACACTGAAGCTTTCTTT
CDR3 protein: CASSKGQGWDTEAFF